These T cell receptor beta chains were read from a single sample in a study of blood T cell repertoires in COVID-19. The repertoire was sequenced with immunoSEQ multiplex PCR; TCRdb's copy has only in-frame clones and lacks some. The profile shows under 350,000 clones, around nine tenths of them singletons. The sequencing input was PBMCs or T cells enriched from blood (not recorded which). The receptors come from a woman aged 40 to 50 who had recovered from COVID-19. Both conserved end residues are part of each CDR3. Each record gives: CDR3 DNA, CDR3 protein, D gene, J gene, clone size, V gene. D genes are given only for firm matches. Some rows have no size entry. The others give once, few or many, or a class for an expanded clone.

TGTGCCTGGAGTACCTTAGCGGGAGACGAGCAGTACTTC | CAWSTLAGDEQYF | TRBD2 | TRBJ2-7 | - | TRBV30
TGTGCCAGCAGCCGCAGGGGATACGAGCAGTACTTC | CASSRRGYEQYF | - | TRBJ2-7 | - | TRBV28
TGCAGCCCGAGCCGGACTAGCGGCCTCCATTTTGGGCAGTACTTC | CSPSRTSGLHFGQYF | TRBD2 | TRBJ2-7 | once | TRBV29-1
TGTGCCAGCAGCTTAGGAGGGGGACCCTACGAGCAGTACTTC | CASSLGGGPYEQYF | - | TRBJ2-7 | - | TRBV7-8
TGTGCCAGCAGTGAAGAGCAGGGGGGCGGCTACACCTTC | CASSEEQGGGYTF | TRBD1 | TRBJ1-2 | - | TRBV6-1
TGTGCCAGCAGCTTTGAGACAGCCTACGAGCAGTACTTC | CASSFETAYEQYF | - | TRBJ2-7 | - | TRBV11-1
TGTGCCAGCAGCTTGGGCGGGTACGGGTCGGGTCAAGAGACCCAGTACTTC | CASSLGGYGSGQETQYF | - | TRBJ2-5 | few | TRBV5-4
TGCGCCAGCAGCCAAGATAAACAGCGGGGGAGCTCCTACGAGCAGTACTTC | CASSQDKQRGSSYEQYF | TRBD2 | TRBJ2-7 | - | TRBV4-1
TGTGCCAGCAGCTTAGCGAGTAGGGGTTTCGGTAACTATGGCTACACCTTC | CASSLASRGFGNYGYTF | - | TRBJ1-2 | - | TRBV7-9
TGTGCCAGCAGCCAAGCTGGCAGGGGGGCACCCGGGGAGCTGTTTTTT | CASSQAGRGAPGELFF | - | TRBJ2-2 | - | TRBV4-2
TGTGCCAGCAGCTTAGCGGGGGGGGCCGGCAATGAGCAGTTCTTC | CASSLAGGAGNEQFF | - | TRBJ2-1 | - | TRBV7-2
TGTGCCAGCAGTTTCCTCAGGGATAACTATGGCTACACCTTC | CASSFLRDNYGYTF | - | TRBJ1-2 | - | TRBV6-5
TGTGCCAGCAGTTACCCGACAGGGAAGCCCACCGATACGCAGTATTTT | CASSYPTGKPTDTQYF | TRBD1 | TRBJ2-3 | - | TRBV6-2/TRBV6-3
TGTGCCAGCAGCCAATTTCGTGAGACAGCTTACACCTTC | CASSQFRETAYTF | - | TRBJ1-2 | many | TRBV14
TGCGCCAGCAGCACGCAGGGGCTACCTAATGAAAAACTGTTTTTT | CASSTQGLPNEKLFF | - | TRBJ1-4 | - | TRBV5-1
TGTGCCAGCTCACCACGTTCAGACGGTTCCTCAGGTGTTGTGAAGTACTTC | CASSPRSDGSSGVVKYF | - | TRBJ2-7 | - | TRBV18
TGCGCCAGCGGGCAGGGGACCCCCTACGAGCAGTACTTC | CASGQGTPYEQYF | - | TRBJ2-7 | once | TRBV5-1
TGTGCCAGCAGCCGGGACGGGACAGCCTTCTACGAGCAGTACTTC | CASSRDGTAFYEQYF | TRBD1 | TRBJ2-7 | many | TRBV7-6
TGTGCCTGGGTAAACAGGGGGTATGGCTACACCTTC | CAWVNRGYGYTF | TRBD1 | TRBJ1-2 | - | TRBV30
TGTGCCAGAAGCCCATTCCGAAACCGGGACAGAGTGAACACCGGGGAGCTGTTTTTT | CARSPFRNRDRVNTGELFF | TRBD1 | TRBJ2-2 | - | TRBV5-3
TGTGCCAGCAGCTTAGCGAGATCTAGCGGGACGCACGAGCAGTACTTC | CASSLARSSGTHEQYF | TRBD2 | TRBJ2-7 | - | TRBV7-2
TGTGCCAGCAGCCCCAGGACTAGCGGGGGCTACGAGCAGTACTTC | CASSPRTSGGYEQYF | TRBD2 | TRBJ2-7 | - | TRBV5-4
TGTGCCAGCAGCGTAAGCGGGGGGGGCAGCCGGGAGCTGTTTTTT | CASSVSGGGSRELFF | TRBD2 | TRBJ2-2 | - | TRBV4-2
TGTGCCAGCAGTTCATCAGGACTCGCCTACGAGCAGTACTTC | CASSSSGLAYEQYF | - | TRBJ2-7 | many | TRBV27
TGTGCCAGCAGCTTGGCGGGGGGTATCTACAATGAGCAGTTCTTC | CASSLAGGIYNEQFF | TRBD2 | TRBJ2-1 | - | TRBV5-5
TGTGCCAGCAGTGAAATCGGGGGATACAATGAGCAGTTCTTC | CASSEIGGYNEQFF | - | TRBJ2-1 | once | TRBV2
TGTGCCAGCAGCAACCGACAGGGCCTCCAAGAGACCCAGTACTTC | CASSNRQGLQETQYF | TRBD1 | TRBJ2-5 | - | TRBV7-8
TGTGCCAGCAGCTTCAGGGGGCTCGATGGCTACACCTTC | CASSFRGLDGYTF | TRBD1 | TRBJ1-2 | once | TRBV5-4
TGTGCCAGCAGTCCGGGGACCAGGACGGGGGGTGATCAGCCCCAGCATTTT | CASSPGTRTGGDQPQHF | - | TRBJ1-5 | - | TRBV28
TGTGCCAGCAGTGGACAGAACACCGGGGAGCTGTTTTTT | CASSGQNTGELFF | - | TRBJ2-2 | once | TRBV2